One and the same sample provided the 17 T cell receptor beta chains below, sequenced in a study of cytomegalovirus exposure and HLA in healthy donors. In the PCR, 60 Vbeta and 13 Jbeta primers were used. Assay used: immunoSEQ multiplex PCR; TCRdb lists only in-frame clones, some missing. The sample has about 250,000 clones; roughly 78% are singletons. The specimen sequenced was PBMCs. The source is a boy aged 5 to 17 in good health and CMV-seronegative.

V usage is TRBV20-1 and J usage is TRBJ1-2; D ambiguous. V gave up 1 base and J gave up 5 bases, with 5 bases separating them. The CDR3 length is 11 residues. CDR1 and CDR2 from the germline V gene are DFQATT and SNEGSKA (reference sequence). The chain's CDR3 is CSARGLYGYTF. Written as DNA, the CDR3 is TGCAGTGCTAGAGGACTTTATGGCTACACCTTC.

This clone was seen just once. The chain recombines TRBV5-1 with TRBJ2-7, with TRBD2 matching over 10 bases. Germline lookup yields CDR1 SGHRS and CDR2 YFSETQ. CDR3 size: 21 residues. V shed 1 base, J shed 5 bases, and the junction held 24 bases outside the gene matches. CDR3 in amino acids: CASSLRRRPIWASGSSNEQYF. DNA for the CDR3: TGCGCCAGCAGCTTGCGCCGTCGGCCGATTTGGGCTAGCGGGAGCAGCAACGAGCAGTACTTC.

The V gene is TRBV2, the J gene TRBJ1-2; D ambiguous. The CDR3 is 11 residues long. Trimming stripped 7 bases from V and 7 bases from J, with 10 bases between. Germline values: CDR1 SNHLY, CDR2 FYNNEI. Here the CDR3 reads CASTDYSGYTF. In DNA form, the CDR3 reads TGTGCCAGCACCGACTACTCTGGCTACACCTTC.

The chain combines TRBV6-4 with TRBJ1-6; 9 positions match TRBD1. The junction had 14 bases not matched to a gene; V was cut back by 8 bases and J by 6 bases. The CDR3 consists of 17 residues. Germline-derived CDR1 and CDR2 are MRHNA and SNTAGT. CDR3 in DNA: TGTGCCAGCGTCTATACAGGGGGCGCAGGCCCTAATTCACCCCTCCACTTT. It translates to CASVYTGGAGPNSPLHF.

This rearrangement joins TRBV30 to TRBJ1-2; possible D gene TRBD1, 6 bases. This CDR3 is built from 12 residues. V was cut by 5 bases and J by 8 bases, with 15 bases left in between. Germline-derived CDR1 and CDR2 are GTSNPN and SVGIG (reference sequence). The CDR3 DNA is TGTGCCTGGGAGGGGGAGACAAGAGGCTACACCTTC. Protein product: CAWEGETRGYTF.

This clone was picked up one time. The CDR3 sequence: CASSYSGSGAAYEQYF. The CDR3, as DNA: TGTGCCAGCAGTTACTCGGGTAGCGGGGCTGCCTACGAGCAGTACTTC. The rearrangement uses TRBV6-6 and TRBJ2-7; 8 bases are a match to TRBD2. This CDR3 region has 16 residues. The J segment lost 2 bases and the V segment lost 0 bases, leaving 6 bases of the junction unmatched. CDR1 and CDR2 (germline): MNHNY, SVGAGI (reference sequence).

The V gene is TRBV19, the J gene TRBJ2-7, with 11 bases matching TRBD1. V gave up 8 bases and J gave up 3 bases; unmatched junction bases: 6. Germline lookup yields CDR1 LNHDA and CDR2 SQIVND (reference sequence). This CDR3 has 14 amino acids. This CDR3 reads CASSPGQGVYEQYF. In DNA, the CDR3 is TGTGCCAGTTCACCGGGACAGGGGGTCTACGAGCAGTACTTC.

This rearrangement joins TRBV2 to TRBJ1-1; 7 bases agree with TRBD1. Germline-derived CDR1 and CDR2 are SNHLY and FYNNEI. The J segment lost 1 base and the V segment lost 3 bases, leaving 5 bases of the junction unmatched. CDR3 length: 15 residues. The chain's CDR3 is CASSDQGVPNTEAFF. In nucleotides, the CDR3 is TGTGCCAGCAGTGACCAGGGGGTACCGAACACTGAAGCTTTCTTT.

This chain links TRBV29-1 with TRBJ1-2; D call uncertain. Trimming removed 6 bases at V and 5 bases at J, with 10 bases between. Germline V gives CDR1 SQVTM, CDR2 ANQGSEA. The CDR3 runs 11 residues. The CDR3 nucleotides are TGCAGCGTCACGGGTATTTATGGCTACACCTTC. This gives the protein CSVTGIYGYTF.

V and J are TRBV9 and TRBJ1-1, with 7 bases aligning to TRBD1. With 2 bases clipped from V and 6 bases from J, the junction kept 7 bases outside the gene matches. Germline V gene sequence: CDR1 SGDLS, CDR2 YYNGEE. This CDR3 region has 14 residues. This chain's CDR3 is CASSVSGGLAEAFF. The CDR3 DNA reads TGTGCCAGCAGCGTTTCAGGGGGTCTAGCTGAAGCTTTCTTT. Full variable domain (remainder filled in from reference TRBV9 and TRBJ1-1): DSGVTQTPKHLITATGQRVTLRCSPRSGDLSVYWYQQSLDQGLQFLIQYYNGEERAKGNILERFSAQQFPDLHSELNLSSLELGDSALYFCASSVSGGLAEAFFGQGTRLTVV.

V and J are TRBV5-5 and TRBJ1-5, with TRBD1 as a possible D gene (5 bases). Germline lookup yields CDR1 SGHKS and CDR2 YYEKEE (reference sequence). The CDR3 contains 14 residues. V dropped 0 bases and J dropped 5 bases, with 9 bases sitting between them. As DNA, the CDR3 is TGTGCCAGCAGCTTGGCCAGGGAAGATCAGCCCCAGCATTTT. Translation: CASSLAREDQPQHF.

There are a few counts of this clone. V gene TRBV4-1 combines with J gene TRBJ2-7; 15 bases line up with TRBD2. Germline V gene data show CDR1 as MGHRA and CDR2 as YSYEKL. After removal of 0 bases from V and 5 bases from J, the junction contained 11 bases not matched to a gene. This CDR3 region has 19 residues. The CDR3 reads CASSQEEIRTSGRAHEQYF. The CDR3 region has the DNA TGCGCCAGCAGCCAAGAAGAAATACGGACTAGCGGGAGGGCACACGAGCAGTACTTC.

This clone was recorded once. The rearrangement joins TRBV10-3 to TRBJ2-1, with TRBD2 matching 7 bases. V was pared by 6 bases and J by 4 bases, with 6 bases of the junction left unmatched. Germline CDR1 reads ENHRY; CDR2 reads SYGVKD. This CDR3 contains 14 residues. CDR3 protein: CAIRVAGVYNEQFF. Written as DNA, the CDR3 is TGTGCCATCAGGGTGGCGGGGGTTTACAATGAGCAGTTCTTC.

This rearrangement joins TRBV6-6 to TRBJ1-5; possible D gene TRBD1, 5 bases. Germline CDR1 reads MNHNY; CDR2 reads SVGAGI (reference sequence). The V and J ends lost 5 bases and 7 bases respectively, with 12 bases between them. The CDR3 is 13 residues long. The CDR3, as DNA: TGTGCCAGCAGTAATCCAGGGAAACAGCCCCAGCATTTT. Translating gives CASSNPGKQPQHF.

The chain has TRBV27 and TRBJ1-5, with a possible D match to TRBD1 (5 bases). V shed 0 bases and J shed 4 bases, with 10 bases lying between them. In germline, CDR1 is MNHEY, CDR2 SMNVEV (reference sequence). This CDR3 has 15 amino acids. The CDR3 here is CASSLSSTVNQPQHF. The CDR3 DNA follows: TGTGCCAGCAGTTTATCGTCGACAGTTAATCAGCCCCAGCATTTT.

V and J are TRBV18 and TRBJ2-7, with D uncertain. Germline values: CDR1 KGHSH, CDR2 LQKENI. This CDR3 comprises 14 residues. V lost 1 base and J lost 0, with 7 bases in between. The chain's CDR3 is CASSPQRSSYEQYF. The CDR3 region has the DNA TGTGCCAGCTCACCACAACGGAGCTCCTACGAGCAGTACTTC.

V is TRBV7-2 and J is TRBJ1-2, with TRBD1 as a possible D gene (5 bases). Trimming cost V 3 bases and J 8 bases, with 13 bases left between them. CDR1 is SGHTA, CDR2 FQGNSA, per germline. The CDR3 spans 13 residues. CDR3 residues: CASSFRQGSGYTF. CDR3 coding DNA: TGTGCCAGCAGCTTCCGCCAGGGCTCGGGCTACACCTTC. Full variable domain (remainder filled in from reference TRBV7-2 and TRBJ1-2): GAGVSQSPSNKVTEKGKDVELRCDPISGHTALYWYRQSLGQGLEFLIYFQGNSAPDKSGLPSDRFSAERTGGSVSTLTIQRTQQEDSAVYLCASSFRQGSGYTFGSGTRLTVV.